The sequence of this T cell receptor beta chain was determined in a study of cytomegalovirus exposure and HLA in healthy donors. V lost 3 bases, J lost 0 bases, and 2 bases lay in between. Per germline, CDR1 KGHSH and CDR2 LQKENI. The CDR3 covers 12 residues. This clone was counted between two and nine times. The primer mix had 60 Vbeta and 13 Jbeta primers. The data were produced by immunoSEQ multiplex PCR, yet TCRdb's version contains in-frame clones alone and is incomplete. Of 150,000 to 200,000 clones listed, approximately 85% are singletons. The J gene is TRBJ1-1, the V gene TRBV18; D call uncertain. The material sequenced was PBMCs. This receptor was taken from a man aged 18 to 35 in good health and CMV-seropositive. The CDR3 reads CASSPMNTEAFF. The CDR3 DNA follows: TGTGCCAGCTCACCTATGAACACTGAAGCTTTCTTT.